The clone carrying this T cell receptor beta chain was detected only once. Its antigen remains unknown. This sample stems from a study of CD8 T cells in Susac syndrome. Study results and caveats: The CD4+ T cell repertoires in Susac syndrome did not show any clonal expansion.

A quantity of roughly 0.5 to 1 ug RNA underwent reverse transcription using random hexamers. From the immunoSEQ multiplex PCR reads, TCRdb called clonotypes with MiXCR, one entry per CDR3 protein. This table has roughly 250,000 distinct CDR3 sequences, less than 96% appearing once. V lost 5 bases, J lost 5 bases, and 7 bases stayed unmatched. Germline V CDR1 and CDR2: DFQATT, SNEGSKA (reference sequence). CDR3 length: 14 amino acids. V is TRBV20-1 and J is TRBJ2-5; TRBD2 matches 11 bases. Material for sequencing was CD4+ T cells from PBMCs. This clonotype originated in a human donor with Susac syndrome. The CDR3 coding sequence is TGCAGTGCTCAACTAGCGGGAGTCGATGAGACCCAGTACTTC. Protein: CSAQLAGVDETQYF.